One T cell receptor (beta chain) is described in this entry. This sample was taken from a study of blood T cell repertoires in COVID-19. The table came from immunoSEQ multiplex PCR; TCRdb's copy has only in-frame clones and leaves some out. This sample has 25,000 to 35,000 clones, with around nine tenths found just once. There are 15 residues in the CDR3. The germline CDR1 and CDR2 sequences are MDHEN and SYDVKM. V lost 5 bases and J lost 0; bases outside the gene matches: 5. The sample comprised peripheral blood. The clonotype comes from a human donor in a cohort sampled during active COVID-19. The chain is built from TRBV28 and TRBJ2-3; 7 bases are a match to TRBD2. Here the CDR3 DNA reads TGTGCCAGCAGTCAAGGACTAGTTAGCACAGATACGCAGTATTTT. Translating gives CASSQGLVSTDTQYF.